A selection of T cell receptor beta chains follows, all from one sample in a study of immune cell composition in non-small cell lung cancer. Some clones are missing from TCRdb's copy, which holds only in-frame ones; the method was immunoSEQ multiplex PCR. Altogether roughly 8,700 clones are present, 70% to 85% being singletons, with the ten largest covering 9.5% to 15%. The sequenced sample was non-adjacent lung tissue. The source of these receptors is a human donor with non-small cell lung cancer. Both conserved end residues are part of each CDR3. A D gene is named only where the DNA matches it firmly. Only part of the rows carry a size: once, few, many, or a class if the clone is expanded.

clone size | J gene | D gene | V gene | CDR3 DNA | CDR3 protein
NA | TRBJ2-1 | NA | TRBV5-1 | TGCGCCAGCAGTAGAACAGCTGACAATGAGCAGTTCTTC | CASSRTADNEQFF
once | TRBJ1-3 | NA | TRBV14 | TGTGCCAGCAGCCAAGAGGGCCGGGGCTCTGGAAACACCATATATTTT | CASSQEGRGSGNTIYF
NA | TRBJ1-4 | NA | TRBV6-1 | TGTGCCAGCAGTGAAGCTTTCCAGGGTTTTAATGAAAAACTGTTTTTT | CASSEAFQGFNEKLFF
once | TRBJ1-2 | NA | TRBV14 | TGTGCCAGCAGCCAAGTCCTGGGGCAGGGTGGCTACACCTTC | CASSQVLGQGGYTF
NA | TRBJ2-2 | NA | TRBV5-1 | TGCGCCAGCAGCTTGGTCCCCCTTATGGACACCGGGGAGCTGTTTTTT | CASSLVPLMDTGELFF
NA | TRBJ2-3 | NA | TRBV4-1 | TGCGCCAGCAGCTCTTCCGGGAGCACAGATACGCAGTATTTT | CASSSSGSTDTQYF
NA | TRBJ1-3 | NA | TRBV7-9 | TGTGCCAGCAGTCTCCAGGGTACTGGAAACACCATATATTTT | CASSLQGTGNTIYF
NA | TRBJ1-6 | NA | TRBV6-1 | TGTGCCAGCAGTGATTATCGGGTGGGTTCACCCCTCCACTTT | CASSDYRVGSPLHF
NA | TRBJ1-5 | NA | TRBV10-2 | TGCGCCAGCAGTGCATGGGGGGACCATCAGCCCCAGCATTTT | CASSAWGDHQPQHF
NA | TRBJ1-6 | TRBD1 | TRBV7-2 | TGTGCCAGCAGCTTTTCGGGACAGGCGAATTCACCCCTCCACTTT | CASSFSGQANSPLHF
NA | TRBJ2-1 | NA | TRBV18 | TGTGCCAGCTCAGTACAGGTCTACAATGAGCAGTTCTTC | CASSVQVYNEQFF
NA | TRBJ2-1 | TRBD1 | TRBV6-5 | TGTGCCAGCAGCAAAACAGGGGGCGCGTCCAATGAGCAGTTCTTC | CASSKTGGASNEQFF
NA | TRBJ1-5 | NA | TRBV28 | TGTGCCAGCAGTTTAACTTTTAGCAATCAGCCCCAGCATTTT | CASSLTFSNQPQHF
NA | TRBJ1-1 | NA | TRBV20-1 | TGCAGTGCTAGAGATATACCTGAAGCTTTCTTT | CSARDIPEAFF
NA | TRBJ2-1 | NA | TRBV10-1 | TGCGCCAGCAGTGAGGTGGCTCGCAATGAGCAGTTCTTC | CASSEVARNEQFF
NA | TRBJ2-7 | TRBD1 | TRBV6-5 | TGTGCCAGCAGTTCCCGGGACAGGAGCTCCTACGAGCAGTACTTC | CASSSRDRSSYEQYF
NA | TRBJ2-3 | TRBD2 | TRBV6-6 | TGTGCCAGCAGTCGTGCGGGAGCGGCGCATACGCAGTATTTT | CASSRAGAAHTQYF
NA | TRBJ2-1 | NA | TRBV6-1 | TGTGCCAGCAGCTCCTCCCCTTCGTCTGGCGATGAGCAGTTCTTC | CASSSSPSSGDEQFF
medium-sized | TRBJ1-2 | TRBD1 | TRBV5-1 | TGCGCCAGCAGTTATACGACAGGGGAAGGCTACACCTTC | CASSYTTGEGYTF
NA | TRBJ2-7 | NA | TRBV29-1 | TGCAGCGTTGAGGAGGTACCCTACGAGCAGTACTTC | CSVEEVPYEQYF
NA | TRBJ2-5 | NA | TRBV11-3 | TGTGCCAGCAGCCTTACTGGGGAGACCCAGTACTTC | CASSLTGETQYF
few | TRBJ1-3 | NA | TRBV5-4 | TGTGCCAGCAGCTTTGCAAACACCATATATTTT | CASSFANTIYF
NA | TRBJ1-1 | NA | TRBV19 | TGTGCCAGTAAGCCCTCACCCGGTGCAGGAGCCACTGAAGCTTTCTTT | CASKPSPGAGATEAFF
few | TRBJ1-1 | NA | TRBV5-8 | TGTGCCAGCAGCTCCGAAATTGCGAACACTGAAGCTTTCTTT | CASSSEIANTEAFF
NA | TRBJ2-1 | TRBD2 | TRBV6-6 | TGTGCCAGCAGTTCCGCCGGGGGCGGGAGGGCCAATGAGCAGTTCTTC | CASSSAGGGRANEQFF
once | TRBJ1-3 | NA | TRBV7-9 | TGTGCCAGCAGCTCTGCTGGAAACACCATATATTTT | CASSSAGNTIYF
NA | TRBJ2-1 | NA | TRBV5-5 | TGTGCCAGCGGCGAGGGGGGGGCGGGCTCCTACAATGAGCAGTTCTTC | CASGEGGAGSYNEQFF
NA | TRBJ1-1 | NA | TRBV11-2 | TGTGCCAGCAGCTACTCCTACGAAGCTTTCTTT | CASSYSYEAFF